The 12 T cell receptor beta chains given below trace back to one sample, sequenced in a study of T cells in pancreatic ductal adenocarcinoma. Clones were read by immunoSEQ multiplex PCR, and TCRdb kept only the in-frame ones, dropping some. The data show roughly 16,000 clones, about nine tenths seen once. No neoadjuvant therapy was given to the selected pancreatic ductal adenocarcinoma patients before their surgery. Sequenced input: PBMCs. The receptors were sampled from a human donor with pancreatic ductal adenocarcinoma.

The chain is built from TRBV19 and TRBJ2-5, with 9 bases matching TRBD1. V dropped 3 bases and J dropped 5; count of bases not matched to a gene: 13. This CDR3 contains 17 residues. CDR1 is LNHDA and CDR2 is SQIVND in the germline V gene (reference sequence). The CDR3 sequence: CASSMGTGGMRLETQYF. The CDR3 nucleotides read TGTGCCAGTAGTATGGGAACAGGGGGCATGAGGCTGGAGACCCAGTACTTC.

Concerning this clone itself: Here the CDR3 omits its conserved ending phenylalanine or tryptophan, so a read error is the likely source. It is unclear where the CDR3 begins or ends on the DNA, so no DNA is shown, and the CDR3 is as TCRdb lists it. This rearrangement joins TRBV2 to TRBJ2-6; the table's D gene call, TRBD2, was not cross checked with the DNA. The CDR3 region is 8 residues in length, termini included. Germline V gene data show CDR1 as SNHLY and CDR2 as FYNNEI. Here the CDR3 reads CASKDEGG.

The chain carries TRBV4-3 and TRBJ1-2; 7 nucleotides align to TRBD1. The V gene end was trimmed by 1 base and the J gene end by 2 bases; junction bases not matched to a gene: 1. Germline values: CDR1 LGHNA, CDR2 YSLEER. The CDR3 is 14 amino acids. CDR3 coding DNA: TGCGCCAGCAGCCAAGCCAGGGGGAACTATGGCTACACCTTC. It codes for CASSQARGNYGYTF.

The V gene is TRBV11-3, the J gene TRBJ2-3; 7 bases are a match to TRBD1. Germline assignment: CDR1 SGHNT and CDR2 YENEEA. After removal of 4 bases from V and 6 bases from J, the junction contained 13 bases not matched to a gene. The CDR3 extends over 16 amino acids. DNA of the CDR3: TGTGCCAGCAGCTCAAAGACAGGGCCAAACAGGGATACGCAGTATTTT. This encodes CASSSKTGPNRDTQYF.

The CDR3 nucleotides are TGTGCCAGCACCCGGACAGGGAGCTCCTACGAGCAGTACTTC. As protein: CASTRTGSSYEQYF. This chain uses TRBV6-1 with TRBJ2-7, with 8 positions matching TRBD1. After removal of 7 bases from V and 0 bases from J, the junction contained 5 bases not matched to a gene. CDR1 and CDR2 from the germline V gene are MNHNS and SASEGT. The CDR3 sequence is 14 residues long.

The CDR3 DNA follows: TGTGCCAGCATCCTAGGGACAGGGGGCGGCGAGCAGTACTTC. Translated, it gives CASILGTGGGEQYF. V is TRBV5-5 and J is TRBJ2-7, with 12 bases matching TRBD1. The CDR3 is 14 residues long. Trimming cost V 6 bases and J 6 bases; bases outside gene matches: 7. CDR1 is SGHKS, CDR2 YYEKEE, per germline (reference sequence).

V usage is TRBV28 and J usage is TRBJ2-2; 7 bases align to TRBD2. This CDR3 is built from 15 residues. J gave up 0 bases and V 5 bases, and 3 bases lay outside the gene matches. Germline-derived CDR1 and CDR2 are MDHEN and SYDVKM. The CDR3 loop reads CASSGGGTNTGELFF. The CDR3 DNA reads TGTGCCAGCAGTGGGGGGGGGACGAACACCGGGGAGCTGTTTTTT.

The chain joins TRBV19 to TRBJ2-4; 8 bases line up with TRBD1. V dropped 2 bases and J dropped 4; count of bases not matched to a gene: 4. The CDR3 loop spans 15 amino acids. CDR1 LNHDA and CDR2 SQIVND come from the germline V gene (reference sequence). The CDR3 bases are TGTGCCAGTAGTATACTGACAGGGGTTAAAAACATTCAGTACTTC. This sequence encodes CASSILTGVKNIQYF.

The CDR3 protein is CASSPGGSYNEQFF. The DNA for the CDR3 is TGTGCCAGCAGCCCCGGGGGGTCTTACAATGAGCAGTTCTTC. This sequence joins TRBV7-2 and TRBJ2-1, with 7 bases fitting TRBD2. There are 14 residues in the CDR3. Germline lookup yields CDR1 SGHTA and CDR2 FQGNSA. Germline trimming cut 5 bases from V and 4 bases from J; bases unmatched to any gene: 5.

This chain links TRBV13 with TRBJ1-2, with D unclear. This CDR3 is 15 amino acids long. The germline V and J ends were trimmed by 0 bases and 2 bases, with 10 bases remaining between them. Germline assignment: CDR1 PRHDT and CDR2 FYEKMQ (reference sequence). CDR3 nucleotide sequence: TGTGCCAGCAGCTTAGGCGCTGAACAAAACTATGGCTACACCTTC. It is translated as CASSLGAEQNYGYTF.

The chain has TRBV11-3 and TRBJ1-1; D unclear. The CDR3 spans 13 residues. CDR1 is SGHNT, CDR2 YENEEA, per germline. The V and J ends lost 6 bases and 0 bases respectively, with 8 bases between them. DNA for the CDR3: TGTGCCAGCAGGCCAGACATGAACACTGAAGCTTTCTTT. Translating it yields CASRPDMNTEAFF. The variable domain in full, completed from reference TRBV11-3 and TRBJ1-1, reads EAGVVQSPRYKIIEKKQPVAFWCNPISGHNTLYWYLQNLGQGPELLIRYENEEAVDDSQLPKDRFSAERLKGVDSTLKIQPAELGDSAVYLCASRPDMNTEAFFGQGTRLTVV.

This clone was seen a handful of times. The V call is TRBV27, the J call TRBJ1-1; maybe TRBD1 (5 bases). Germline CDR1 reads MNHEY; CDR2 reads SMNVEV (reference sequence). Trimming took 7 bases from V and 4 from J, leaving 13 bases between them. The CDR3 is 13 residues long. Here the CDR3 DNA reads TGTGCCAGCAAATTGGAGGGGAGCACTGAAGCTTTCTTT. It translates to CASKLEGSTEAFF.